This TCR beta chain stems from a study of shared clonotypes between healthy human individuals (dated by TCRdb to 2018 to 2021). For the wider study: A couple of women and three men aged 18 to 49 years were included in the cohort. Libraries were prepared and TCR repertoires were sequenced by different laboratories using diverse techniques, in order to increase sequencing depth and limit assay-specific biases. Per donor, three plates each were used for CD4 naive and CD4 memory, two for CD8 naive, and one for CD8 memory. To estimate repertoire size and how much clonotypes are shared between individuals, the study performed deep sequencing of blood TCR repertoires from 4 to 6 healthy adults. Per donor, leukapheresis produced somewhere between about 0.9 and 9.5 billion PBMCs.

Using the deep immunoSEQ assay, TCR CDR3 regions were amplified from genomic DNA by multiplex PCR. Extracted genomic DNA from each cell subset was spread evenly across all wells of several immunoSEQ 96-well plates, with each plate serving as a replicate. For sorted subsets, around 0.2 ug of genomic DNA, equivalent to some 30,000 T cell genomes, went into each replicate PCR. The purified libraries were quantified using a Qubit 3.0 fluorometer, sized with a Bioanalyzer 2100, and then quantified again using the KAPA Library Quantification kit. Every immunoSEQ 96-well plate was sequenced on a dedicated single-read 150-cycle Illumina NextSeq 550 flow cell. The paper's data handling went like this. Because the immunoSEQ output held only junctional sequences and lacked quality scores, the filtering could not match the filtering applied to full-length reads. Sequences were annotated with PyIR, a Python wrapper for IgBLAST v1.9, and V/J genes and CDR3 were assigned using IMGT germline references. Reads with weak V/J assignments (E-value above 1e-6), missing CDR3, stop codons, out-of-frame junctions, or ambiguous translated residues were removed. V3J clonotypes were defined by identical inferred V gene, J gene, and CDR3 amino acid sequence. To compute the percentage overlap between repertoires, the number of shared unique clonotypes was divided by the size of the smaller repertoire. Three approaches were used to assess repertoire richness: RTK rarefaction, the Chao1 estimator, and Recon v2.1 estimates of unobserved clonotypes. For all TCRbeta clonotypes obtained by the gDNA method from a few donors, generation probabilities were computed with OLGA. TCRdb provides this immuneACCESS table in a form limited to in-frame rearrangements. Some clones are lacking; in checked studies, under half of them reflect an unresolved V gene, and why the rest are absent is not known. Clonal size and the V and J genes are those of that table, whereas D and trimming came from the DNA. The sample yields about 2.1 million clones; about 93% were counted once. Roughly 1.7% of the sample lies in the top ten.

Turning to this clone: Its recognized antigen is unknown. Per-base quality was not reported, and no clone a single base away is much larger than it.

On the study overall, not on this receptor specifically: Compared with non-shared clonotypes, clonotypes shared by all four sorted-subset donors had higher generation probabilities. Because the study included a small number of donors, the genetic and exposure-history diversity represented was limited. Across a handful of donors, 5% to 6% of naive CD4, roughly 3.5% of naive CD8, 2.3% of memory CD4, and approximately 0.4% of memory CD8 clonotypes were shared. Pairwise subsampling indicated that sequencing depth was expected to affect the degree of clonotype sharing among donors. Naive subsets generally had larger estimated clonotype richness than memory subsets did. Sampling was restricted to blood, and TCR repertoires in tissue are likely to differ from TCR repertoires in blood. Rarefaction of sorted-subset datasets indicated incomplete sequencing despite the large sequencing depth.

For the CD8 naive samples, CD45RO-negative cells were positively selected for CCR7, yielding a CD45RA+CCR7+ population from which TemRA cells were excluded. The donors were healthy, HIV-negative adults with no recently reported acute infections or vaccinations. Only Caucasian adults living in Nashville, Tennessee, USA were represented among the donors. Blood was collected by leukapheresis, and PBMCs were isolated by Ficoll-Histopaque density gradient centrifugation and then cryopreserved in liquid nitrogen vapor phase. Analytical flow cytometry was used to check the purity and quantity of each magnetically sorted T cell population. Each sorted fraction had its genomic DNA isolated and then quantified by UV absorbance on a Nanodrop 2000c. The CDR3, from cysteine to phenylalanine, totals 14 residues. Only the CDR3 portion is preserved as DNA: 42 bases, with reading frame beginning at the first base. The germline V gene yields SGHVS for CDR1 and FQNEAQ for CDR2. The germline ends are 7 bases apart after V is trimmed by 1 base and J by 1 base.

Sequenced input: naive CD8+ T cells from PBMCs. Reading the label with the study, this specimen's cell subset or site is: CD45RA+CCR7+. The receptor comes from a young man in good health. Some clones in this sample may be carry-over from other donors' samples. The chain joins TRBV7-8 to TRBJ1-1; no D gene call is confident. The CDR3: CASSLGARNTEAFF. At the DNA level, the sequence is TGTGCCAGCAGCTTAGGTGCCAGGAACACTGAAGCTTTCTTT.